This entry is about one TCR beta chain. The sample originates from a study of blood T cell repertoires in COVID-19. About the research overall: Both acute and convalescent COVID-19 samples were obtained from the United States, Italy and Spain. PBMCs, B-cell-depleted T cells, or T cells were the source of the cDNA or gDNA that made up the material.

Study processing details: The authors estimated nucleated cell counts from reference gene primer amplification. Generated by immunoSEQ multiplex PCR, the TCRdb table keeps only in-frame clones and is missing some. V and J calls and clone size are those listed in that table; D and trimming were worked out from the DNA. Of 300,000 to 400,000 clones listed, 80% to 90% were seen once; the top ten hold around 3%. The germline V gene encodes CDR1 MNHEY and CDR2 SVGAGI. The junction had 10 bases not matched to a gene; V was cut back by 2 bases and J by 5 bases. This CDR3 is built from 16 residues. The sample was peripheral blood. V and J are TRBV6-5 and TRBJ1-2, with TRBD1 identical over 8 bases. The origin of this receptor is a man aged 30 to 45 with active or convalescent COVID-19. The CDR3 nucleotides read TGTGCCAGCAGTTACCTAGGACAGGGAGGGGGATATGGCTACACCTTC. Translating gives CASSYLGQGGGYGYTF.